This TCR beta chain was retrieved from a study of blood T cell repertoires in COVID-19. Turning to the study itself: COVID-19 samples collected from the United States, Italy and Spain covered acute and convalescent phases.

Authors' analysis steps: Amplified reference gene primers provided the basis for estimating nucleated cell counts. Clones were sequenced by immunoSEQ multiplex PCR, and TCRdb holds only the in-frame ones, with some missing. That table gives V, J and clone size, and the DNA gave D and trimming. In the table there are approximately 90,000 clones, 85% of which are singletons. This CDR3 is 12 amino acids long. Trimming stripped 2 bases from V and 13 bases from J, with 17 bases between. CDR1 is GTSNPN and CDR2 is SVGIG in the germline V gene (reference sequence). Sequencing input: peripheral blood. The rearrangement uses TRBV30 and TRBJ1-2; the D is unclear. This clonotype originated in an elderly man with acute or convalescent COVID-19. Here the CDR3 DNA reads TGTGCCTGGAGTCTCCCCTCACTCACCCCCACCTTC. Translating gives CAWSLPSLTPTF.